This TCR beta chain is drawn from a study of cytomegalovirus exposure and HLA in healthy donors. Study overall: A data release that came early held approximately 85 million unique TCRs from HLA-typed donors. The study's findings and limits: Usually a TCR sequence was rare, but some public TCRs were found in many donors.

In regard to this clone: Antigen specificity is unknown.

Both 60 Vbeta primers and 13 Jbeta primers went into the PCR. Clones were sequenced by immunoSEQ multiplex PCR, and TCRdb holds only the in-frame ones, with some missing. The sample totals approximately 140,000 clones; its top ten clones hold around 1.5%. The germline CDR1 and CDR2 sequences are MDHEN and SYDVKM. V was clipped by 1 base and J by 5 bases, with 9 bases between them. The CDR3 spans 14 residues. The sequencing sample was made of PBMCs. This sequence was found in a woman between 45 and 60 years old in good health and CMV-seronegative. V is TRBV28 and J is TRBJ1-5; maybe TRBD1 (5 bases). The CDR3 is CASSLFSGHQPQHF. The CDR3 DNA reads as TGTGCCAGCAGTTTATTTTCAGGGCATCAGCCCCAGCATTTT.